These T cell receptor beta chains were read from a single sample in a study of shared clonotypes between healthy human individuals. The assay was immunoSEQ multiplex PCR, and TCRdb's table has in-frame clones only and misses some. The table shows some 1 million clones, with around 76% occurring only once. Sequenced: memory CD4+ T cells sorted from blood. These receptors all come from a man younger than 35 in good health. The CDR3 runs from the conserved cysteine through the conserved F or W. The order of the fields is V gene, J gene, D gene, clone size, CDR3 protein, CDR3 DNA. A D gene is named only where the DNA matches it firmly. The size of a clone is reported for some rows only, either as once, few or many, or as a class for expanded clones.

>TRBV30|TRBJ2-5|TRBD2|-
CAWSEGTGTSGGETQYF
TGTGCCTGGAGTGAAGGAACCGGGACTAGCGGGGGAGAGACCCAGTACTTC
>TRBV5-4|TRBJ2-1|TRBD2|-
CASSSPTSGRANEQFF
TGTGCCAGCAGCTCACCGACTAGCGGGAGAGCTAATGAGCAGTTCTTC
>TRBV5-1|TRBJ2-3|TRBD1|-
CASSPGQGKDTQYF
TGCGCCAGCAGCCCGGGACAGGGGAAAGATACGCAGTATTTT
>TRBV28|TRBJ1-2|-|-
CASSLGERNGYTF
TGTGCCAGCAGTTTAGGGGAGAGAAATGGCTACACCTTC
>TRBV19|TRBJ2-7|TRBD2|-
CASSLGRTSGTLYEQYF
TGTGCCAGTAGTTTAGGGCGAACTAGCGGAACCCTCTACGAGCAGTACTTC
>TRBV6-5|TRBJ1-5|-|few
CASSLDSWNQPQHF
TGTGCCAGCAGTTTAGACAGCTGGAATCAGCCCCAGCATTTT
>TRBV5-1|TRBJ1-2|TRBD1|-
CASSTGTGYGYTF
TGCGCCAGCAGCACCGGGACAGGGTATGGCTACACCTTC
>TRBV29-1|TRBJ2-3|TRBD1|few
CSVERGQDTQYF
TGCAGCGTTGAAAGGGGGCAAGATACGCAGTATTTT
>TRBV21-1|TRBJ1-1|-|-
CASSKRWTGELPEAFF
TGTGCCAGCAGCAAACGATGGACAGGGGAATTGCCTGAAGCTTTCTTT
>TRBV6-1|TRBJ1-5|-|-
CASNLGGNQPQHF
TGTGCCAGCAACTTGGGGGGCAATCAGCCCCAGCATTTT
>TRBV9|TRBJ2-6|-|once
CASSVGSAGANVLTF
TGTGCCAGCAGCGTAGGATCGGCTGGGGCCAACGTCCTGACTTTC
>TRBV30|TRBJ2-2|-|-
CAWSVGVNTGELFF
TGTGCCTGGAGTGTAGGGGTGAACACCGGGGAGCTGTTTTTT
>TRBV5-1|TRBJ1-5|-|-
CASSLGWDQPQHF
TGCGCCAGCAGCTTGGGTTGGGATCAGCCCCAGCATTTT
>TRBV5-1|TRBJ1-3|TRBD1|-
CASSLGAGTVSGNTIYF
TGCGCCAGCAGCCTTGGGGCCGGGACAGTCTCTGGAAACACCATATATTTT
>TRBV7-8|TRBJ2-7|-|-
CASSSLGGLTAYEQYF
TGTGCCAGCAGCTCCTTGGGGGGACTTACGGCCTACGAGCAGTACTTC
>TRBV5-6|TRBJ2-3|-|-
CASSSQGRPTDTQYF
TGTGCCAGCAGCTCACAGGGGAGGCCCACAGATACGCAGTATTTT
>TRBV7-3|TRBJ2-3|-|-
CASSFSGTATDTQYF
TGTGCCAGCAGCTTCTCCGGGACTGCCACAGATACGCAGTATTTT
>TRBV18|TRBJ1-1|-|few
CASSGVTTGGTEAFF
TGTGCCAGCTCAGGAGTAACGACTGGTGGTACTGAAGCTTTCTTT
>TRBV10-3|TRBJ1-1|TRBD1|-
CAISDPNRGGNTEAFF
TGTGCCATCAGTGACCCTAACAGGGGCGGGAACACTGAAGCTTTCTTT
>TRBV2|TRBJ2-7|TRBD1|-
CASRQGTGSYEQYF
TGTGCCAGCAGGCAGGGGACAGGATCCTACGAGCAGTACTTC
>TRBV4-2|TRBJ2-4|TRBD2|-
CASSQVVGGAGNIQYF
TGTGCCAGCAGCCAAGTTGTCGGGGGGGCCGGGAACATTCAGTACTTC
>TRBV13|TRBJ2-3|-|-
CASSLGTGVDTQYF
TGTGCCAGCAGCTTAGGGACCGGGGTAGATACGCAGTATTTT
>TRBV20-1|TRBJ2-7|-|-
CSATGPEQYF
TGCAGTGCGACTGGCCCCGAGCAGTACTTC
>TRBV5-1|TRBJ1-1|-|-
CASSLGVKNTEAFF
TGCGCCAGCAGCTTGGGGGTCAAGAACACTGAAGCTTTCTTT
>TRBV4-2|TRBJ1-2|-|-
CASSQEGGERGYTF
TGTGCCAGCAGCCAAGAAGGGGGGGAGCGGGGCTACACCTTC
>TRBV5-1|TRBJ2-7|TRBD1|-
CASSLGGQGGSYEQYF
TGCGCCAGCAGCTTGGGGGGACAGGGAGGCTCCTACGAGCAGTACTTC
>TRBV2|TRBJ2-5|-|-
CASSVLKGKETQYF
TGTGCCAGCAGTGTTCTGAAGGGGAAAGAGACCCAGTACTTC
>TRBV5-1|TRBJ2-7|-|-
CASSNPADNYEYF
TGCGCCAGCAGCAACCCTGCTGACAATTACGAGTACTTC
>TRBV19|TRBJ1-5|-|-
CASSIDGGERPQHF
TGTGCCAGTAGTATAGATGGGGGTGAGCGACCCCAGCATTTT
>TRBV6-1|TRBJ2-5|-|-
CASSTQGYGETQYF
TGTGCCAGCAGTACTCAGGGGTATGGGGAGACCCAGTACTTC
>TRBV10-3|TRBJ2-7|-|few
CAIGGTGSSYEQYF
TGTGCCATCGGCGGAACGGGGAGCTCCTACGAGCAGTACTTC
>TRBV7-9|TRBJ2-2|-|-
CASSHLQGYTGELFF
TGTGCCAGCAGCCATCTCCAAGGGTACACCGGGGAGCTGTTTTTT
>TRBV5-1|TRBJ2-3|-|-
CASSLQPSGSTDTQYF
TGCGCCAGCAGCTTGCAACCCAGCGGGAGCACAGATACGCAGTATTTT
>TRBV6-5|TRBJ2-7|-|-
CASRTRATYEQYF
TGTGCCAGCAGGACCCGGGCCACCTACGAGCAGTACTTC
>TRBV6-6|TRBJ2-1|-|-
CASSLNEQFF
TGTGCCAGCAGTTTAAATGAGCAGTTCTTC
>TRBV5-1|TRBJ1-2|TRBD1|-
CASSLRGQGPTLNYGYTF
TGCGCCAGCAGCTTGCGGGGACAGGGGCCGACATTGAACTATGGCTACACCTTC
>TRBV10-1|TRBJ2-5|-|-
CASSAIARTGQETQYF
TGCGCCAGCAGTGCCATTGCCCGGACGGGCCAAGAGACCCAGTACTTC
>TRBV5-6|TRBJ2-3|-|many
CASSSALAPRGSTDTQYF
TGTGCCAGCAGCTCAGCACTAGCACCGAGAGGGAGCACAGATACGCAGTATTTT
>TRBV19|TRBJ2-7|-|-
CASTVRSTLTYEQYF
TGTGCCAGTACCGTCAGGTCAACCCTTACCTACGAGCAGTACTTC
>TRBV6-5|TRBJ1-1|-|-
CASSRLDFNTEAFF
TGTGCCAGCAGCCGCTTGGATTTCAACACTGAAGCTTTCTTT
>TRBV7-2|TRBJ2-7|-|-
CASSFGPGLFFEQYF
TGTGCCAGCAGCTTCGGACCGGGACTTTTTTTCGAGCAGTACTTC
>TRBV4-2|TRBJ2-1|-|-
CASSQAGGGNEQFF
TGTGCCAGCAGCCAAGCTGGGGGTGGGAATGAGCAGTTCTTC
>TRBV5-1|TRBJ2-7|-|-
CASTKTLGAYEQYF
TGCGCCAGCACAAAAACACTGGGGGCTTACGAGCAGTACTTC
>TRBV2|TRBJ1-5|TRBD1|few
CASSSGTGNQPQHF
TGTGCCAGCAGTTCCGGGACAGGCAATCAGCCCCAGCATTTT
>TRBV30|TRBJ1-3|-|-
CAWMVSGNTIYF
TGTGCCTGGATGGTCTCTGGAAACACCATATATTTT
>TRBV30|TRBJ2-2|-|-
CAWSVQARTGELFF
TGTGCCTGGAGTGTACAGGCCCGCACCGGGGAGCTGTTTTTT
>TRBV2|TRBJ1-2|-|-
CASTRTEPGGYGYTF
TGTGCCAGCACCCGGACAGAACCGGGGGGCTATGGCTACACCTTC
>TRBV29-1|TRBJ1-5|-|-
CSVAEEPGPQHF
TGCAGCGTTGCGGAGGAACCGGGGCCCCAGCATTTT
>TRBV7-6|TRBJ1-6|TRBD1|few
CASSPYTDREASPLHF
TGTGCCAGCAGCCCTTACACGGACAGGGAGGCCTCACCCCTCCACTTT
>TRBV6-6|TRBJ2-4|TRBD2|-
CASTFSPGGGDIQYF
TGTGCCAGCACCTTCAGCCCAGGTGGGGGGGACATTCAGTACTTC
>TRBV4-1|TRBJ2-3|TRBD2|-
CASSRGLAADTQYF
TGCGCCAGCAGCCGGGGACTAGCGGCAGATACGCAGTATTTT
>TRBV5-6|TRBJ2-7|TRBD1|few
CASSRSGTAYEQYF
TGTGCCAGCAGCAGGTCCGGGACAGCATACGAGCAGTACTTC
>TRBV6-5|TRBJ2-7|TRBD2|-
CASSRTSGYEQYF
TGTGCCAGCAGTCGGACTAGCGGCTACGAGCAGTACTTC